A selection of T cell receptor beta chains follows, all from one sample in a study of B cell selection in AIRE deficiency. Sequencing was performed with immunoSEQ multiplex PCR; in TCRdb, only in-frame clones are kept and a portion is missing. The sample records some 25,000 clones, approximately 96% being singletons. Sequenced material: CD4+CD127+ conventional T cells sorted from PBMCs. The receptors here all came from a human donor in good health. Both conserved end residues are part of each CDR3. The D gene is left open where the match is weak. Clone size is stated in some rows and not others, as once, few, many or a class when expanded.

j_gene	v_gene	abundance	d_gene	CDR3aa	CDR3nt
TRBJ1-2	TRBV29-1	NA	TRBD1	CSVAEQGVGYTF	TGCAGCGTTGCGGAACAGGGGGTTGGCTACACCTTC
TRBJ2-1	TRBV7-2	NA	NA	CASSPDTGLHNEQFF	TGTGCCAGCAGCCCGGACACCGGATTGCACAATGAGCAGTTCTTC
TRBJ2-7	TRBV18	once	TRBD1	CASSADRGHGEQYF	TGTGCCAGCTCAGCGGACAGGGGGCATGGCGAGCAGTACTTC
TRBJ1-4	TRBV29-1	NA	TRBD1	CSVMGDRGEKLFF	TGCAGCGTGATGGGGGACAGAGGGGAAAAACTGTTTTTT
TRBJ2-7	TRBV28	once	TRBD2	CASSLGSGGSYEQYF	TGTGCCAGCAGTTTGGGTAGCGGGGGGTCCTACGAGCAGTACTTC
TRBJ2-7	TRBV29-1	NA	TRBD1	CSALRGTGVSYEQYF	TGCAGCGCCTTACGAGGGACAGGGGTCTCCTACGAGCAGTACTTC
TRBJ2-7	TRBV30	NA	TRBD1	CAWTTGTGGYEQYF	TGTGCCTGGACCACCGGGACAGGGGGTTACGAGCAGTACTTC
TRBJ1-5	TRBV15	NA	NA	CATSRAGQIGNQPQHF	TGTGCCACCAGCAGAGCGGGCCAGATCGGCAATCAGCCCCAGCATTTT
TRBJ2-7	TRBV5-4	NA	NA	CASSLEGVRGRYEQYF	TGTGCCAGCAGCTTGGAAGGTGTCAGGGGAAGATACGAGCAGTACTTC
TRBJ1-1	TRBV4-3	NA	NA	CASSQDYHGGATEAFF	TGCGCCAGCAGCCAAGATTATCATGGGGGGGCCACTGAAGCTTTCTTT
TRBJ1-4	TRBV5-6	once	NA	CASNLGVTRAKLFF	TGTGCCAGCAACTTAGGGGTGACCCGGGCGAAACTGTTTTTT
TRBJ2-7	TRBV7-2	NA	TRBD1	CASSFMTGETYEQYF	TGTGCCAGCAGCTTCATGACAGGGGAGACCTACGAGCAGTACTTC
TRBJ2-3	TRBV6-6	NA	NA	CASSYGTDSSTDTQYF	TGTGCCAGCAGTTACGGTACGGATTCAAGCACAGATACGCAGTATTTT
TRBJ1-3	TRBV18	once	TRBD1	CASSPRQGPDTIYF	TGTGCCAGCTCACCGAGACAGGGACCAGACACCATATATTTT
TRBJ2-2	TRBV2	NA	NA	CATGEGGAGELFF	TGTGCCACCGGGGAGGGGGGAGCCGGGGAGCTGTTTTTT
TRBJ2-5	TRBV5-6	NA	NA	CASSWGWVSGETQYF	TGTGCCAGCAGCTGGGGGTGGGTATCCGGGGAGACCCAGTACTTC
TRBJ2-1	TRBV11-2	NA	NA	CASSFPSHSSYNEQFF	TGTGCCAGCAGCTTCCCCTCACACAGCTCCTACAATGAGCAGTTCTTC
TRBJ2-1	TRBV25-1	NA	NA	CASSDYSLGEVYNEQFF	TGTGCCAGCAGTGACTATTCCCTGGGCGAGGTCTACAATGAGCAGTTCTTC
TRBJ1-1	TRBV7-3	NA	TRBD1	CASSFLAGGGRSTEAFF	TGTGCCAGCAGCTTCCTTGCAGGGGGCGGGCGGAGCACTGAAGCTTTCTTT
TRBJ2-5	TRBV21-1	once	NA	CASSKGTSGPQETQYF	TGTGCCAGCAGCAAAGGGACTAGCGGCCCCCAAGAGACCCAGTACTTC
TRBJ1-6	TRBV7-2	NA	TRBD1	CASRRDRGNSPLHF	TGTGCCAGCAGACGGGACAGGGGAAATTCACCCCTCCACTTT
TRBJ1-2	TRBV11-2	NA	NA	CASSPRVGGEYYGYTF	TGTGCCAGCAGCCCTCGGGTTGGGGGCGAATACTATGGCTACACCTTC
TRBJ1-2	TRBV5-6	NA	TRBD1	CASSQDRGLGYTF	TGTGCCAGCAGCCAAGACAGGGGGCTTGGCTACACCTTC
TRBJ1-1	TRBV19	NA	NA	CASSIGRETEAFF	TGTGCCAGTAGTATCGGCAGGGAGACTGAAGCTTTCTTT
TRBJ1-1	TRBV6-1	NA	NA	CASSSLGGNTEAFF	TGTGCCAGCAGTTCACTCGGAGGGAACACTGAAGCTTTCTTT
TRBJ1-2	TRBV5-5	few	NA	CASSLLSLNYGYTF	TGTGCCAGCAGCTTGCTCAGTTTGAACTATGGCTACACCTTC
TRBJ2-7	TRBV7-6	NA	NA	CASSPKGVRLYEQYF	TGTGCCAGCAGCCCCAAAGGGGTTCGACTCTACGAGCAGTACTTC
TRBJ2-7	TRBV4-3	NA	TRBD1	CASSLSGTGDYEQYF	TGCGCCAGCAGCCTTTCCGGGACAGGGGATTACGAGCAGTACTTC
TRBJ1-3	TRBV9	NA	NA	CASQGSGNTIYF	TGTGCCAGCCAGGGATCTGGAAACACCATATATTTT